This is a list of T cell receptor beta chains from one sample in a study of T cell clonotyping in hematopoietic cell transplantation. Clones were sequenced by immunoSEQ multiplex PCR, and TCRdb holds only the in-frame ones, with some missing. Altogether about 16,000 clones are present, about two thirds being singletons, with the ten largest covering 12%. The material was PBMCs, obtained 30 days after allogeneic stem cell transplant. The receptors originated from a male patient aged 50 or older who had an allogeneic stem cell transplant from an unrelated donor, so T cells may come from the graft donor. Some clones in this sample may be carry-over from other donors' samples. Both conserved end residues are part of each CDR3. D genes are given only for firm matches. Expanded clones are given a class, and other clones once, few, many or no size at all.

TRBV7-2,TRBJ2-2,TRBD1,-,TGTGCCAGCAGCCTGGGACAGCCGAACACCGGGGAGCTGTTTTTT,CASSLGQPNTGELFF
TRBV2,TRBJ1-6,-,-,TGTGCCAGCAGTGAAGGCGACAGTACTCCCCTCCACTTT,CASSEGDSTPLHF
TRBV5-1,TRBJ1-1,-,few,TGCGCCAGCAGCTTGGCCGGGACGGTTGAAGCTTTCTTT,CASSLAGTVEAFF
TRBV6-5,TRBJ2-3,-,-,TGTGCCAGCAGTGGGGACCGAAGCACAGATACGCAGTATTTT,CASSGDRSTDTQYF
TRBV6-5,TRBJ2-5,-,-,TGTGCCAGCAGCAATAGGATGGGAGAGACCCAGTACTTC,CASSNRMGETQYF
TRBV30,TRBJ1-2,-,-,TGTGCCTGGGATTGGAACAGGGATCGTGGCTACACCTTC,CAWDWNRDRGYTF
TRBV27,TRBJ2-3,-,-,TGTGCCAGCAGTGAAAGGCTTCCTGGCACAGATACGCAGTATTTT,CASSERLPGTDTQYF
TRBV7-2,TRBJ2-7,TRBD1,-,TGTGCCAGCAGCCGAACTACAGGGGGCAGATACAAGCAGTACTTC,CASSRTTGGRYKQYF
TRBV4-1,TRBJ2-1,TRBD2,once,TGCGCCAGCAGCCGGACTAGCCAGTCCTACAATGAGCAGTTCTTC,CASSRTSQSYNEQFF
TRBV6-5,TRBJ1-4,-,-,TGTGCCAGCAGCAATGGGGCGGAAAAACTGTTTTTT,CASSNGAEKLFF
TRBV6-1,TRBJ1-5,-,-,TGTGCCAGCAGACCAGACAGTAGCAATCAGCCCCAGCATTTT,CASRPDSSNQPQHF
TRBV5-1,TRBJ2-7,TRBD1,-,TGCGCCAGCAGCTCGAGACAGGGAACGTCCTACGAGCAGTACTTC,CASSSRQGTSYEQYF
TRBV6-1,TRBJ1-5,TRBD1,-,TGTGCCAGCACCCGACAGGGTAATCAGCCCCAGCATTTT,CASTRQGNQPQHF
TRBV14,TRBJ2-3,-,-,TGTGCCAGCAGCCCCGGTGCAGATACGCAGTATTTT,CASSPGADTQYF
TRBV7-2,TRBJ1-2,-,-,TGTGCCAGCAGCTTTAACCAGGGGAGCCCCTATGGCTACACCTTC,CASSFNQGSPYGYTF
TRBV20-1,TRBJ2-5,-,-,TGCAGTGCAATTACCGCAGAGACCCAGTACTTC,CSAITAETQYF
TRBV5-6,TRBJ1-5,TRBD1,few,TGTGCCAGCAGCGCGGGGACAGGGGGAAGTCAGCCCCAGCATTTT,CASSAGTGGSQPQHF
TRBV5-8,TRBJ1-2,TRBD1,-,TGTGCCAGCAGCGGCCGGGACAGGGTTGGCTACACCTTC,CASSGRDRVGYTF
TRBV30,TRBJ2-7,-,-,TGTGCCTGGAGTGGCAGGCCTTACGAGCAGTACTTC,CAWSGRPYEQYF
TRBV9,TRBJ2-7,-,-,TGTGCCAGCAGCGTAGACGGGTACGAGCAGTACTTC,CASSVDGYEQYF
TRBV30,TRBJ1-1,-,-,TGTGCCTGGGGGAGACAGTCCCACACTGAAGCTTTCTTT,CAWGRQSHTEAFF
TRBV6-5,TRBJ2-7,TRBD2,-,TGTGCCAGCAGTTTAACTAGCGAAGTTGGGGAGCAGTACTTC,CASSLTSEVGEQYF
TRBV19,TRBJ2-1,TRBD2,-,TGTGCCAGTAGTAGGACTAGCGGGGGGGCCAATGAGCAGTTCTTC,CASSRTSGGANEQFF
TRBV4-3,TRBJ2-3,TRBD2,-,TGCGCCAGCAGCCCAGCGGGAGAGTCGACAGATACGCAGTATTTT,CASSPAGESTDTQYF
TRBV7-2,TRBJ1-6,-,-,TGTGCCAGCAGCCGCTTTGCCAGTTCACCCCTCCACTTT,CASSRFASSPLHF
TRBV5-4,TRBJ2-7,-,once,TGTGCCAGCAGCTTGGCCGGGTTCGAGCAGTACTTC,CASSLAGFEQYF
TRBV6-5,TRBJ2-5,-,-,TGTGCCAGCAGATCCCAGGGTACGGAGACCCAGTACTTC,CASRSQGTETQYF
TRBV6-1,TRBJ1-3,TRBD1,-,TGTGCCAGCAGTCCAGGGGGGGGAAACACCATATATTTT,CASSPGGGNTIYF
TRBV28,TRBJ1-6,-,-,TGTGCCAGCAGTTTGGGGGACAATAATTCACCCCTCCACTTT,CASSLGDNNSPLHF
TRBV30,TRBJ1-4,-,-,TGTGCCTGGGGAGGAGGCTCCGATGAAAAACTGTTTTTT,CAWGGGSDEKLFF
TRBV29-1,TRBJ2-1,TRBD1,-,TGCAGCGTTTTAGGACAGGGGGTTAGCAGTGAGCAGTTCTTC,CSVLGQGVSSEQFF
TRBV5-6,TRBJ1-1,-,-,TGTGCCAGCAGCCGCCCTAGCCTAGGGGACACTGAAGCTTTCTTT,CASSRPSLGDTEAFF
TRBV2,TRBJ1-5,-,once,TGTGCCAGCAGTAAGGTCCGGGGAGGCAATCAGCCCCAGCATTTT,CASSKVRGGNQPQHF
TRBV28,TRBJ2-7,-,-,TGTGCCAGCAGATCCGGGACTTCGGGAGAGCAGTACTTC,CASRSGTSGEQYF
TRBV29-1,TRBJ1-3,-,-,TGCAGCGTTGAAGATCCGGCAGGGGCCAGCTCTGGAAACACCATATATTTT,CSVEDPAGASSGNTIYF
TRBV4-2,TRBJ2-7,TRBD2,-,TGTGCCAGCAGCCAAGACCCAGCGGGATACGTCTACGAGCAGTACTTC,CASSQDPAGYVYEQYF
TRBV29-1,TRBJ2-5,-,few,TGCAGCGTTGAATGGGGGTCAGGAGAGACCCAGTACTTC,CSVEWGSGETQYF
TRBV30,TRBJ1-3,-,once,TGTGCCTGGAGTGATTGGGGGGGCTCTGGAAACACCATATATTTT,CAWSDWGGSGNTIYF
TRBV5-5,TRBJ2-2,-,once,TGTGCCAGCAGCTTAGGCCACCTACTGAACACCGGGGAGCTGTTTTTT,CASSLGHLLNTGELFF
TRBV11-3,TRBJ2-5,-,-,TGTGCCAGCAGCTCCGGGATGGGTTCCCCTATCCAAGAGACCCAGTACTTC,CASSSGMGSPIQETQYF
TRBV29-1,TRBJ2-7,-,-,TGCAGCGGAAACTTTGGGTACGAGCAGTACTTC,CSGNFGYEQYF
TRBV4-1,TRBJ1-3,-,-,TGCGCCAGCAGCCAATTAATGACCCAGACGAGCTTAAACACCATATATTTT,CASSQLMTQTSLNTIYF
TRBV7-8,TRBJ1-5,-,-,TGTGCCAGCAGCTCCCAACCTAATCAGCCCCAGCATTTT,CASSSQPNQPQHF